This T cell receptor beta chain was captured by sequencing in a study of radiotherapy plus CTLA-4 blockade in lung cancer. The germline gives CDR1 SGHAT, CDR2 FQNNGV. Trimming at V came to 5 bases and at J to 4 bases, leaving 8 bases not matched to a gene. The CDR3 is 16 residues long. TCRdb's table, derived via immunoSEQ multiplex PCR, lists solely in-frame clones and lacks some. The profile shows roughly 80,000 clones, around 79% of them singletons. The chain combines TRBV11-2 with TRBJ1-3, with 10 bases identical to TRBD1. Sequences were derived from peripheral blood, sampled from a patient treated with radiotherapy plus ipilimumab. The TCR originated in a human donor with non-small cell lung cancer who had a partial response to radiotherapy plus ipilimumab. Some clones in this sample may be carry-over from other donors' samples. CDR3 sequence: CASSTGGQGSGNTIYF. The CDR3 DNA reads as TGTGCCAGCAGCACAGGGGGACAGGGGAGCGGAAACACCATATATTTT. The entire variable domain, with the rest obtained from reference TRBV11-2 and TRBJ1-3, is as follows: EAGVAQSPRYKIIEKRQSVAFWCNPISGHATLYWYQQILGQGPKLLIQFQNNGVVDDSQLPKDRFSAERLKGVDSTLKIQPAKLEDSAVYLCASSTGGQGSGNTIYFGEGSWLTVV.